The source of this T cell receptor (beta chain) is a study of technical replicates of blood from several donors. Libraries were prepared by immunoSEQ multiplex PCR; TCRdb keeps only in-frame clonotypes and omits some of them. The table lists 15,000 to 20,000 clones, around 90% of them singletons. V lost 6 bases and J lost 6; bases outside the gene matches: 13. The CDR3 is made up of 16 amino acids. From germline, CDR1 is SGHVS and CDR2 FQNEAQ. Sequenced: PBMCs. The V gene is TRBV7-8, the J gene TRBJ2-2, with 7 bases identical to TRBD1. The clonotype was recovered from a human donor in good health. CDR3 sequence: CASRTRGGVGSGELFF. The CDR3 DNA reads as TGTGCCAGCAGGACCCGAGGGGGCGTAGGGTCCGGGGAGCTGTTTTTT.